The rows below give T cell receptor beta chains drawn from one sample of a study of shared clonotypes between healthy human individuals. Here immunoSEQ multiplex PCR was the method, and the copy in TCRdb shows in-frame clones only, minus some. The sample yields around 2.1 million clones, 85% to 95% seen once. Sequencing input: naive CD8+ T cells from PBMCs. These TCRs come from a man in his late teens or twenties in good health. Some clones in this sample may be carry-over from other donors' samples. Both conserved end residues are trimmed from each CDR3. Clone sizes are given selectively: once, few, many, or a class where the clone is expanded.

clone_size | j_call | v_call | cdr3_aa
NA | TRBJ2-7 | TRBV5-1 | ASSPGTGDYEQY
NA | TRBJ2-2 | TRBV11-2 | ASSPELF
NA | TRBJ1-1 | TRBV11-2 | ASSLEFQNTEAF
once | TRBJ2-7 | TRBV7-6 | ASSPPGGLEQY
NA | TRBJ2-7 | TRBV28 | ASSLSTGLSTSYEQY
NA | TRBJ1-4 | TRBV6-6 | ASSYLLMRGEKLF
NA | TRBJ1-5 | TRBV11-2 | ASSPGAYSNQPQH
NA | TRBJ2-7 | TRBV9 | ASSGQGEFYEQY
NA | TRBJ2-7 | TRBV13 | ASGTGYDEQY
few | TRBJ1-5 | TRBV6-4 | ASSDSARGDQPQH
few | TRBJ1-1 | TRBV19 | ASTPNIITEAF
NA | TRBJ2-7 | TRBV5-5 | ASSFLAGASYEQY
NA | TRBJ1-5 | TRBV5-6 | ASSPGTAQPQH
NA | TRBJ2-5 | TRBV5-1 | ASSLSGKTQY
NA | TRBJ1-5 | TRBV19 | ASSITGGGRLVSQPQH
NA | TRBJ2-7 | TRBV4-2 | ASSPDRGYEQY
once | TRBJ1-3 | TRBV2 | ASSDAGWSGNTIY
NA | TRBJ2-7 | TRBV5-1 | ASRGSSYEQY